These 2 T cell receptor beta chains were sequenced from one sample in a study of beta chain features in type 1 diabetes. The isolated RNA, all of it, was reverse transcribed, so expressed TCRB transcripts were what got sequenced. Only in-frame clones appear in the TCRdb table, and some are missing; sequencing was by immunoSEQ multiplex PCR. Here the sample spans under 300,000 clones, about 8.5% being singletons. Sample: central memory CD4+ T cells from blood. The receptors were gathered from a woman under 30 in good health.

For the CDR3, the DNA is TGTGCCAGTAGTCCCCGGACAGGGGAACAGCCCCAGCATTTT. Amino acids: CASSPRTGEQPQHF. The chain is built from TRBV19 and TRBJ1-5, with 9 positions matching TRBD1. V lost 5 bases, J lost 7 bases, and 6 bases stayed unmatched. Germline CDR1 reads LNHDA; CDR2 reads SQIVND (reference sequence). The CDR3 spans 14 residues.

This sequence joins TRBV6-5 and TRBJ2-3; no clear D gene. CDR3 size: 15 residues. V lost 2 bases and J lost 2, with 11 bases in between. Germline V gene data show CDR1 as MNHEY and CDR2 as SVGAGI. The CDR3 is CASSYSRHFTDTQYF. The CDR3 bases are TGTGCCAGCAGTTACAGCAGGCACTTCACAGATACGCAGTATTTT.